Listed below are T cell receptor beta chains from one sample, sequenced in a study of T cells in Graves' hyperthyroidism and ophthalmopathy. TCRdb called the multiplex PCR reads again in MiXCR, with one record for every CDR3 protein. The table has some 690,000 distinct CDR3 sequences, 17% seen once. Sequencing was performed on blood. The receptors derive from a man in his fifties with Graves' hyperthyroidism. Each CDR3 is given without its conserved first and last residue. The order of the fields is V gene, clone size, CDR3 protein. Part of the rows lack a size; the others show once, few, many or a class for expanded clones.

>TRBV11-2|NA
ASSLGVRGKNQPQH
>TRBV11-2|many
ASSLGYRTSTDTQY
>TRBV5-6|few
ASSWMFSGRPGELF
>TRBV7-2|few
ASGLNPSSYNEQF
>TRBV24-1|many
ATSASTGTSGTLGETQY
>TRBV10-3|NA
AIGRQGEATEAF
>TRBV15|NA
ATRSGVGTDTQY
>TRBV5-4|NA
ASFRESSYNEQF
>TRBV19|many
ATQRNRDWNTGELF
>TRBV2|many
ASVRELYNEQF
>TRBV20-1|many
SARAVLGGGEQY
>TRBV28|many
ASSLDSPPTEAF